The 29 T cell receptor beta chains in this list originate from one sample, sequenced in a study of tumor and adjacent non-tumor tissue in lung cancer. TCRbeta libraries were built with three rounds of nested PCR, modified from ARM-PCR. Each CDR3 protein gets one entry after TCRdb re-called the multiplex PCR reads with MiXCR. The sample includes 65,000 to 85,000 distinct CDR3 sequences, more than 65% of them seen just once. The template was RNA from unsorted bulk tissue. This non-tumor lung sample came from over 3 cm beyond the tumor edge. The sequenced material came from distant non-tumor lung tissue. All receptors derive from a man aged 55 to 70 with non-small cell lung cancer.

Concerning this clonotype itself: One junction end disagrees with the germline gene, perhaps due to a read error. The V call is TRBV29-1, the J call TRBJ2-2; D possibly matches TRBD1 or TRBD2 (7 bases each). Germline CDR1 reads SQVTM; CDR2 reads ANQGSEA. There are 14 residues in the CDR3. The CDR3 nucleotides are TGCAGCGCCTACCCCAGAGTAGGGGGCGGGGGGCTGTTTTTT. Translation gives CSAYPRVGGGGLFF.

A remark on this clonotype: As the CDR3 is not closed by the conserved phenylalanine or tryptophan, this likely results from a read error. The V and J genes are TRBV14 and TRBJ2-7, with D perhaps matching TRBD1 or TRBD2 (5 bases each). Germline assignment: CDR1 SGHDN and CDR2 FVKESK. The CDR3 length is 16 residues. In DNA, the CDR3 is TGTGTCAGCAGCCAATCCGAGCTGGTAGTTGGGGGCGAGCAGTACATC. Its protein product is CVSSQSELVVGGEQYI.

On this clonotype: Compared with germline, one end of the junction differs, possibly owing to a read error. V is TRBV30 and J is TRBJ2-1; 9 bases fit TRBD2. This CDR3 has 15 amino acids. Germline V CDR1 and CDR2: GTSNPN, SVGIG (reference sequence). CDR3 sequence (DNA): TGTGTCTGGAGTCCCTCGATGACTAGCGGAGCGGGGCAGTTCTTC. As protein: CVWSPSMTSGAGQFF.

This clonotype occurred many times. The V and J genes are TRBV11-2 and TRBJ2-1; 11 nucleotides line up with TRBD2. V trimming: 4 bases; J trimming: 6 bases; junction bases outside the gene matches: 5. Germline V gene data show CDR1 as SGHAT and CDR2 as FQNNGV. This CDR3 has 15 residues. The CDR3 bases are TGTGCCAGCAGCTATGGGACTAGCGGACTCAATGAGCAGTTCTTC. It translates to CASSYGTSGLNEQFF.

This clonotype appeared once. Possible read error: a much larger clone is one base away. The V call is TRBV20-1, the J call TRBJ2-7; D tentatively fits TRBD1 or TRBD2 (6 bases each). Germline CDR1 and CDR2: DFQATT and SNEGSKA (reference sequence). The CDR3 covers 13 residues. CDR3 protein: CSPRGRSAYEQYF. The CDR3 region has the DNA TGCAGTCCTAGGGGGAGGTCCGCCTACGAGCAGTACTTC.

V and J are TRBV6-1 and TRBJ2-2, with 12 bases matching TRBD1. After removal of 5 bases from V and 4 bases from J, the junction contained 11 bases not matched to a gene. Germline CDR1 is MNHNS and CDR2 is SASEGT. The CDR3 runs 18 residues. CDR3 coding DNA: TGTGCCAGCAGTAACTGGGACAGGGGGCACGTCCGCACCGGGGAGCTGTTTTTT. Translated, it gives CASSNWDRGHVRTGELFF.

The chain couples TRBV12-2 to TRBJ1-5. TRBV12-2 is an annotated pseudogene. The CDR3 contains 15 residues. CDR3 amino acids: CATRLARFGNQPHHF. In DNA, the CDR3 is TGTGCAACTCGCTTAGCCCGTTTTGGCAATCAGCCCCATCATTTT.

In the case of this clonotype: A read error may account for a junction end that differs from germline. The chain couples TRBV29-1 to TRBJ2-5; TRBD1 or TRBD2 may be the D gene (6 bases each). Germline V gene lookup returns CDR1 SQVTM and CDR2 ANQGSEA. The CDR3 runs 13 residues. The CDR3, as DNA: TGCGGCGTAGCGGACAGATATCGAGAGACCCAGTACTTC. It translates to CGVADRYRETQYF.

On this clonotype itself: Relative to the germline gene, one junction end is altered; a read error may explain this. The chain has TRBV11-1 and TRBJ2-2, with D maybe TRBD2 (5 bases). CDR1 and CDR2 from the germline V gene are SGHAT and FQDESV (reference sequence). CDR3 length: 14 residues. As DNA, the CDR3 is TGTGCCAGCGACTATACTAGTGGCACCGGGGAGCTGTGTTTC. Amino acids: CASDYTSGTGELCF.

As to this clonotype: The CDR3 end shows no conserved phenylalanine or tryptophan, and so a read error is likely. The rearrangement uses TRBV10-3 and TRBJ2-1; D is possibly TRBD2 (7 bases). Trimming took off 0 bases at V and 4 bases at J, with 13 bases between the two ends. The CDR3 is 16 amino acids. Looked up from germline, CDR1 is ENHRY and CDR2 is SYGVKD. The CDR3 reads CAISESLAGAYNEQFL. CDR3 coding DNA: TGTGCCATCAGTGAGTCGTTGGCGGGGGCATACAATGAGCAGTTCTTA.

This clonotype was seen ten or more times. This sequence joins TRBV6-1 and TRBJ2-5, with TRBD2 matching 10 bases. J gave up 4 bases and V 7 bases, and 6 bases lay outside the gene matches. The CDR3 is 14 amino acids. Germline loops: CDR1 MNHNS, CDR2 SASEGT. Here the CDR3 reads CASKVTSGTETQYF. The CDR3 nucleotides are TGTGCCAGCAAGGTTACTAGCGGGACAGAGACCCAGTACTTC.

As regards this clonotype: No conserved phenylalanine or tryptophan is present at the end of the CDR3, so a read error is the likely explanation. This chain uses TRBV20-1 with TRBJ2-3; TRBD2 matches at 14 bases. Germline V gives CDR1 DFQATT, CDR2 SNEGSKA (reference sequence). CDR3 length: 16 amino acids. V lost 3 bases to trimming and J lost 6 bases; unmatched junction nucleotides: 8. Here the CDR3 DNA reads TGCAGTGCTAGGTATCCGGGACTAGCGGGAGTGGATACGCAGTATATT. Encoded protein: CSARYPGLAGVDTQYI.

Points on this clonotype: At one of its ends the junction is not consistent with the germline gene, which may arise from a read error. V gene TRBV12-3 or TRBV12-4 combines with J gene TRBJ2-2, with 10 bases identical to TRBD1. The CDR3 length is 17 residues. The CDR3 is CASSIWTGGVNIGELFF. CDR3 nucleotide sequence: TGTGCCAGCAGTATCTGGACAGGGGGGGTAAACATCGGGGAGCTGTTTTTT.

Comment on this clonotype: The junction departs from germline at one end; a sequencing error may be responsible. The V call is TRBV6-1, the J call TRBJ2-7; D might be TRBD2 (6 bases). Germline values: CDR1 MNHNS, CDR2 SASEGT. This CDR3 region has 17 residues. CDR3 coding DNA: TGTACCAGCAGTGAGAGCAACCGGGGGAGGTTAATCAACGAGCAGTACTTC. Amino acids: CTSSESNRGRLINEQYF.

This clonotype was seen a few times. The junction differs from germline at one of its ends, possibly a read error. The J gene is TRBJ1-3, the V gene TRBV6-5; D gene uncertain. The CDR3 is made up of 16 amino acids. CDR1 and CDR2 from the germline V gene are MNHEY and SVGAGI. The CDR3 sequence is CVSSYSGTNSGNTIYF. The CDR3 DNA sequence: TGTGTCAGCAGTTACTCAGGAACTAACTCTGGAAACACCATATATTTT.

This clonotype was seen a single time. At one of its ends the junction is not consistent with the germline gene, which may arise from a read error. The chain joins TRBV7-3 to TRBJ2-1; D is possibly TRBD2 (6 bases). The germline V gene has CDR1 SGHTA and CDR2 FQGTGA. The CDR3 runs to 14 residues. For the CDR3, the DNA is TGTGCCAACAGCTTAGGACTACCCCCCAATGAGCAATTCTTC. It is translated as CANSLGLPPNEQFF.

This chain links TRBV10-3 with TRBJ2-6; 8 bases line up with TRBD1. Germline values: CDR1 ENHRY, CDR2 SYGVKD. The CDR3 consists of 15 residues. Trimming removed 9 bases from V and 3 bases from J; junction bases left unmatched: 7. CDR3 protein: CAINGTGRGANVLTF. For the CDR3, the DNA is TGTGCCATTAACGGGACAGGTCGTGGGGCCAACGTCCTGACTTTC.

Ten or more counts support this clonotype. The chain couples TRBV2 to TRBJ2-1; D perhaps matches TRBD1 (6 bases). V shed 6 bases and J shed 13 bases, with 16 bases lying between them. The germline V gene has CDR1 SNHLY and CDR2 FYNNEI. The CDR3 contains 12 residues. Here the CDR3 reads CASRDHRDKQFF. Here the CDR3 DNA reads TGTGCCAGCAGAGATCACCGGGACAAACAGTTCTTC.

The chain carries TRBV4-2 and TRBJ2-7; 9 nucleotides align to TRBD1. There are 14 residues in the CDR3. V shed 4 bases and J 12 bases; nucleotides not matched to a gene: 13. Germline CDR1 and CDR2: LGHNA and YNFKEQ. CDR3: CASSLTGGRDERYF. CDR3 DNA sequence: TGTGCCAGCAGCCTGACAGGGGGTAGGGACGAACGGTACTTC.

For this clonotype: At one end, the junction sequence differs from germline, possibly due to a read error. The gene calls are TRBV29-1 and TRBJ1-1; a weak D match, TRBD1 (5 bases). Germline-derived CDR1 and CDR2 are SQVTM and ANQGSEA. The CDR3 runs 12 residues. CDR3: CSGGSGNTEAFF. The CDR3 bases are TGTAGCGGGGGGTCGGGGAACACTGAAGCTTTCTTT.

As regards this clonotype: At one end, the junction sequence differs from germline, possibly due to a read error. The CDR3, as DNA: TGTGCCAGTAGTTCATGCGGGAGAAACACTGGGGAGCTGTTTTTT. Translating it yields CASSSCGRNTGELFF. The chain joins TRBV6-2 or TRBV6-3 to TRBJ2-2, with 7 bases fitting TRBD2. There are 15 residues in the CDR3. CDR1 and CDR2 from the germline V gene are MNHEY and SVGEGT.

As to this clonotype: The conserved phenylalanine or tryptophan normally closing the CDR3 is absent here, so this likely arose from a read error. The DNA is omitted, as the CDR3 cannot be located on it reliably, and the CDR3 follows TCRdb's listing. The chain carries TRBV7-8 and TRBJ1-1; the table calls TRBD1, which could not be checked here. Germline CDR1 and CDR2: SGHVS and FQNEAQ. With termini counted, the CDR3 has 13 amino acids. CDR3 residues: CASNPSPRVVDFL.

A remark on this clonotype: A much larger clone sits a single nucleotide away, making a read error possible. V is TRBV5-1 and J is TRBJ2-1; 7 bases align to TRBD2. Germline assignment: CDR1 SGHRS and CDR2 YFSETQ. The CDR3 length is 20 residues. V trimming: 2 bases; J trimming: 6 bases; junction bases outside the gene matches: 23. CDR3 DNA: TGCGCCAGCAGCTTTGCTGAGGCAGTTGTTACTAGCGAGAGGAGCAATGAGCAGTTCTTC. Protein: CASSFAEAVVTSERSNEQFF.

This clonotype was detected only a few times. A single base separates this from a much larger clone, so it may be a read error. The rearrangement uses TRBV10-3 and TRBJ1-5; D is perhaps TRBD1 (5 bases). The CDR3 is 14 amino acids. Germline-derived CDR1 and CDR2 are ENHRY and SYGVKD. V was shortened by 4 bases and J by 7 bases, with 14 bases between the two germline ends. The CDR3: CAISGAQADQPQHF. As DNA, the CDR3 is TGTGCCATCAGTGGGGCACAGGCGGACCAGCCCCAGCATTTT.

This clonotype was detected many times. As the CDR3 is not closed by the conserved phenylalanine or tryptophan, this likely results from a read error. J is TRBJ2-7 and V is TRBV5-1, with no clear D. Trimming took 0 bases from V and 3 from J, leaving 10 bases between them. The CDR3 runs 14 residues. CDR1 and CDR2 (germline): SGHRS, YFSETQ. The CDR3 protein is CASSLEGNDYEQYL. CDR3 DNA sequence: TGCGCCAGCAGCTTGGAAGGCAATGACTACGAGCAGTACTTG.

This clonotype occurred once. Since no conserved phenylalanine or tryptophan closes the CDR3, a read error is the likely cause. V usage is TRBV6-1 and J usage is TRBJ1-5; D gene ambiguous. The V gene's germline CDR1 is MNHNS and CDR2 SASEGT. The CDR3 totals 18 residues. The CDR3 loop reads CASSDKGPYNHSNQPQHY. The DNA for the CDR3 is TGTGCCAGTAGCGACAAAGGACCTTATAATCATAGCAATCAGCCTCAGCATTAT.

About this clonotype: A read error may account for a junction end that differs from germline. The chain combines TRBV29-1 with TRBJ2-3; TRBD2 aligns across 10 bases. In germline, CDR1 is SQVTM, CDR2 ANQGSEA. The CDR3 totals 14 residues. The CDR3 region is CSKASGSNTDTQYF. For the CDR3, the DNA is TGTAGCAAGGCTAGCGGGAGTAATACAGATACGCAGTATTTT.

On this clonotype itself: The junction departs from the called germline gene at one end, perhaps through a read error. The V gene is TRBV5-1, the J gene TRBJ2-5; 8 nucleotides line up with TRBD2. Germline V gives CDR1 SGHRS, CDR2 YFSETQ. The CDR3 length is 19 residues. CDR3 DNA sequence: TGCGCCAGCAACTTGTACTCCAGCGGGAGAGGCCCGAATCAAGAGACCCAGTACTTC. This sequence encodes CASNLYSSGRGPNQETQYF.

The rearrangement joins TRBV12-3 or TRBV12-4 to TRBJ2-7; maybe TRBD2 (5 bases). The CDR3 spans 14 residues. The V end lost 5 bases, the J end lost 6 bases, and 17 bases lay between the germline ends. This chain's CDR3 is CASSPGIKGLEQYF. The CDR3 DNA reads as TGTGCCAGCAGTCCCGGGATAAAGGGTCTCGAGCAGTACTTC.